This TCR beta chain was identified during a study of blood T cell repertoires in COVID-19. Study-level information: Sample material is recorded as cDNA or gDNA derived from T cells, B-cell-depleted T cells, or PBMCs.

The sample holds a few counts of this clone. The CDR3 sequence is 14 residues long. Trimming stripped 1 base from V and 4 bases from J, with 9 bases between. Germline loops: CDR1 KGHDR, CDR2 SFDVKD. The authors' processing: Quantification of nucleated cells was approximated via reference gene primer amplification. The table came from immunoSEQ multiplex PCR; TCRdb's copy has only in-frame clones and leaves some out. V, J and clone size reflect that table, while D and trimming were determined from the DNA. The table has roughly 180,000 clones, 65% to 85% seen once. The clonotype was recovered from a man between 60 and 75 years old with active or convalescent COVID-19. Sequencing was carried out using peripheral blood. The chain is built from TRBV24-1 and TRBJ1-2; D gene unclear. CDR3 in amino acids: CATSDFLRAYGYTF. The CDR3 bases are TGTGCCACCAGTGATTTCCTCCGCGCCTATGGCTACACCTTC.